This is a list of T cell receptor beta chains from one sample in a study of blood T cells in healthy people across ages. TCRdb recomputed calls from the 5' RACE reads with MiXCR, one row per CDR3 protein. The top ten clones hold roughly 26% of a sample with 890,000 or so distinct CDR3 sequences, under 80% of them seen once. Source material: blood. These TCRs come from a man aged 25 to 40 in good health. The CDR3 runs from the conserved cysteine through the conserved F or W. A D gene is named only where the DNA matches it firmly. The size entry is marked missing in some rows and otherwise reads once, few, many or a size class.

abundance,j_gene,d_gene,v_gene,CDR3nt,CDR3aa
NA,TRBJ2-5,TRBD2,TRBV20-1,TGCAGTGCTAGTCGCGGGACTAGACACGTAGAGACCCAGTACTTC,CSASRGTRHVETQYF
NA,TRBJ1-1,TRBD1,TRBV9,TGTGCCAGCAGCGTAGGGACCGGGACAGGGGCCACTGAAGCTTTCTTT,CASSVGTGTGATEAFF
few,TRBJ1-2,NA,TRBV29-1,TGCAGCGTACAGGGACTCTATGGCTACACCTTC,CSVQGLYGYTF
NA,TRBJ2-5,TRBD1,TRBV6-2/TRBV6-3,TGTGCCAGCAGTAGGACAGGGGTCCAAGAGACCCAGTACTTC,CASSRTGVQETQYF
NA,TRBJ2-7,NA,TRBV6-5,TGTGCCAGCAGTTACACGGCAGGTTTCTACGAGCAGTACTTC,CASSYTAGFYEQYF
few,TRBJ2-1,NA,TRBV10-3,TGTGCCATCAGTGAGCAGGGCCGGCACAATGAGCAGTTCTTC,CAISEQGRHNEQFF
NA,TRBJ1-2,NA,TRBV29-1,TGCAGCGTTGATCTAACGCAGAGTAACTATGGCTACACCTTC,CSVDLTQSNYGYTF
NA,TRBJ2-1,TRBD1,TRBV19,TGTGCCAGTAGTATAGCAATGGGGGACAGTGAGCAGTTCTTC,CASSIAMGDSEQFF
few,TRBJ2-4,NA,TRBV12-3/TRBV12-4,TGTGCCAGCAGTTCCGGGGGGCCGAACATTCAGTACTTC,CASSSGGPNIQYF
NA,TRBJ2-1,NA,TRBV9,TGTGCCAGCAGCGTAGCAATAACAGGCAATGAGCAGTTCTTC,CASSVAITGNEQFF
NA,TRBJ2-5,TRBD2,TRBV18,TGTGCCAGCTCACCGACCTCCCTCCCAGCGGGGGGACAAGAGACCCAGTACTTC,CASSPTSLPAGGQETQYF
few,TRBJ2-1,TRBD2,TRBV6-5,TGTGCCAGCAGAAGACGCGGGGGGGCCGGCAATGAGCAGTTCTTC,CASRRRGGAGNEQFF
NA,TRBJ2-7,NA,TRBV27,TGTGCCAGCAGTTTGTCCAGGGACGAGCAGTACTTC,CASSLSRDEQYF
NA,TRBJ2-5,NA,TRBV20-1,TGCAGTGCTAAGGGACAACTATATGAGCAGTACTTC,CSAKGQLYEQYF
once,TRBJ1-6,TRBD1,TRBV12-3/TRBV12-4,TGTGCCAGCAGTTTACCCCGACGGACAGGGACTTCACCCCCCCACTTT,CASSLPRRTGTSPPHF
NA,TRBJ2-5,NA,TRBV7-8,TGTGCCAGCAGCCCCGGCCCCGGCGAGACCCAGTACTTC,CASSPGPGETQYF
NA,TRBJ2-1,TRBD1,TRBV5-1,TGCGCCAGCAGCTCCTCGGGACAGCCCTACAATGAGCAGTTCTTC,CASSSSGQPYNEQFF
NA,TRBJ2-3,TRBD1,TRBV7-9,TGTGCCAGCAGCTTATGGGGACAGACCGAGAGCGCAGATACGCAGTATTTT,CASSLWGQTESADTQYF
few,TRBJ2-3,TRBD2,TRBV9,TGTGCCAGCAGCGTAGGGGGGGGAGATACGCAGTATTTT,CASSVGGGDTQYF
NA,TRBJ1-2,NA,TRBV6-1,TGTGCCAGCAGCGAGGGGTCGGGACCGAGCTATGGCTACACCTTC,CASSEGSGPSYGYTF
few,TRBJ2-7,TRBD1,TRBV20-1,TGCAGTGCTATTTCTGACAGGGTTAGATACGAGCAGTACTTC,CSAISDRVRYEQYF
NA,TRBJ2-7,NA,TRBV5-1,TGCGCCAGCAGCTTGGCGGGCCCGGCCGACGAGCAGTACTTC,CASSLAGPADEQYF
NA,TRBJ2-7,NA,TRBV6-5,TGTGCCAGCAGTTCTGGTATCGAGCAGTACTTC,CASSSGIEQYF
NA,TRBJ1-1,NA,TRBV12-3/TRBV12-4,TGTGCCAGCAGTTTAATAACGCCGAACACTGAAGCTTTCTTT,CASSLITPNTEAFF
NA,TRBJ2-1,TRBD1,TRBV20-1,TGCAGTGCTAGTACAGGGGGCGTCTACAATGAGCAGTTCTTC,CSASTGGVYNEQFF
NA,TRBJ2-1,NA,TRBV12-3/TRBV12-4,TGTGCCAGCACTTCGGGGGGCGCCTACAATGAGCAGTTCTTC,CASTSGGAYNEQFF
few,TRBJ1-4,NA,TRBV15,TGTGCCACCAGCAGGAAGCTTGCAACTAATGAAAAACTGTTTTTT,CATSRKLATNEKLFF
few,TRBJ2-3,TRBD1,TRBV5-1,TGCGCCAGCAGCCCTGGACAGGGCTTACAAGATACGCAGTATTTT,CASSPGQGLQDTQYF
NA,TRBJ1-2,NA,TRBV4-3,TGCGCCAGCAGCCAAGATCCTAGAGACAGGTTTGGCTACACCTTC,CASSQDPRDRFGYTF
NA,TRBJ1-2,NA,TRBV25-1,TGTGCCAGCAGCGGCGCGCAGGGGCGCTATGGCTACACCTTC,CASSGAQGRYGYTF
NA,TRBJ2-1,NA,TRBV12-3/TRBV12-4,TGTGCCAGCAGCTTGACCCTCGGGGGCGCGAGAAATGAGCAGTTCTTC,CASSLTLGGARNEQFF
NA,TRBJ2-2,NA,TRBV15,TGTGCCACCAGCAGAGTAATGTGGGGAAAGAACACCGGGGAGCTGTTTTTT,CATSRVMWGKNTGELFF
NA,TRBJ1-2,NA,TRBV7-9,TGTGCCAGCAGCTTGAGGGATATCTATGGCTACACCTTC,CASSLRDIYGYTF
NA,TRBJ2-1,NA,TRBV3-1,TGTGCCAGCAGCTACCGGGACTCAGGTGCGCATGAGCAGTTCTTC,CASSYRDSGAHEQFF
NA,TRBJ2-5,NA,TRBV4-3,TGCGCCAGCAGCCTGTCCTCGAGGGAGACCCAGTACTTC,CASSLSSRETQYF
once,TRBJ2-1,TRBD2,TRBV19,TGTGCCAGTAGTATACCCCCTTGGGAGCGGGGGATGGGTGAGCAGTTCTTC,CASSIPPWERGMGEQFF
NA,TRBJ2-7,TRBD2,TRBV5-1,TGCGCCAGCAGCTGGGCTCTAGCGGGGGGGGCCTACGAGCAGTACTTC,CASSWALAGGAYEQYF
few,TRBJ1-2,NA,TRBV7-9,TGTGCCAGCAGCCTCGCAAGCTACTCTAACTATGGCTACACCTTC,CASSLASYSNYGYTF
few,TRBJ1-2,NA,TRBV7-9,TGTGCCAGCACCCTCGGACAGCACTATGGCTACACCTTC,CASTLGQHYGYTF
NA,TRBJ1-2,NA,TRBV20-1,TGCAGTGCTGCCCTCGACGTTAGGGGTTGGAACTATGGCTACACCTTC,CSAALDVRGWNYGYTF
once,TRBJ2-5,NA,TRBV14,TGTGCCAGCAGCCCCGGTGCGGGCCAGTACTTC,CASSPGAGQYF
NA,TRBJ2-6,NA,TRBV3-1,TGTGCCAGCAGCCAAGATCCGCTCTTGACTCTTCCAGCCAACGTCCTGACTTTC,CASSQDPLLTLPANVLTF
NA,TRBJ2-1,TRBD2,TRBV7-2,TGTGCCAGCAGAAGCGCGGGACTAGCGGGGGGATACAATGAGCAGTTCTTC,CASRSAGLAGGYNEQFF
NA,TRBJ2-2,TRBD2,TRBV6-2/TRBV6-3,TGTGCCAGCAGTTACTTCGGGGGGACCACCGGGGAGCTGTTTTTT,CASSYFGGTTGELFF
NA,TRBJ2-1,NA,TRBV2,TGTGCCAGCAGTGTCCTGGGATACAATGAGCAGTTCTTC,CASSVLGYNEQFF